Detailed here is one T cell receptor beta chain. With a much larger clone just one base away, this may be a read error. A modified ARM-PCR protocol with three rounds of nested PCR amplified TCRbeta. TCRdb passed the multiplex PCR reads through MiXCR, listing each CDR3 protein once. Here the sample spans about 80,000 distinct CDR3 sequences, about two thirds being singletons. The sample is drawn from a study of tumor and adjacent non-tumor tissue in lung cancer. RNA was extracted from bulk tissue without any cell sorting. V lost 6 bases to trimming and J lost 2 bases; unmatched junction nucleotides: 11. From germline, CDR1 is DFQATT and CDR2 SNEGSKA (reference sequence). The CDR3 spans 16 residues.

The receptor comes from a woman in her 70s with non-small cell lung cancer. Source material: lung tumor tissue. The rearrangement links TRBV20-1 to TRBJ2-5; TRBD2 matches at 11 bases. CDR3 sequence (DNA): TGCAGTGCCAACATACTAGCGGGAGAAGGACAAGAGACCCAGTACTTC. Amino acid sequence: CSANILAGEGQETQYF.